The rows below give T cell receptor beta chains drawn from one sample of a study of spatial heterogeneity in lung cancer. TCRdb reprocessed the 5' RACE reads with MiXCR, giving one entry per CDR3 protein. The sample holds around 1,600 distinct CDR3 sequences, around 13% seen once. The specimen was lung tumor tissue, collected at surgery. Every receptor here comes from a male donor with early-stage non-small cell lung cancer. CDR3s include the opening cysteine and the closing phenylalanine or tryptophan. A D gene is named only where the DNA matches it firmly. Clone sizes are given selectively: once, few, many, or a class where the clone is expanded.

D,J,size,V,CDR3,DNA
TRBD1,TRBJ1-1,medium-sized,TRBV5-1,CASSLSGGPRVTEAFF,TGCGCCAGCAGCTTGTCAGGGGGGCCTCGGGTCACTGAAGCTTTCTTT
TRBD1,TRBJ2-5,medium-sized,TRBV6-1,CASRNAGTGVKETQYF,TGTGCCAGCAGAAATGCCGGGACAGGGGTAAAAGAGACCCAGTACTTC
TRBD1,TRBJ2-3,medium-sized,TRBV9,CASSADGTGPWDTQYF,TGTGCCAGCAGCGCGGACGGGACAGGGCCCTGGGATACGCAGTATTTT
NA,TRBJ1-1,medium-sized,TRBV27,CASSPSAMNTEAFF,TGTGCCAGCAGTCCCTCCGCAATGAACACTGAAGCTTTCTTT
NA,TRBJ1-2,medium-sized,TRBV7-8,CASSPLGHGYTF,TGTGCCAGCAGCCCCCTGGGTCATGGCTACACCTTC
TRBD2,TRBJ2-7,medium-sized,TRBV24-1,CATSDVTSGDYEQYF,TGTGCCACCAGTGACGTGACTAGCGGGGACTACGAGCAGTACTTC
TRBD1,TRBJ2-5,many,TRBV11-2,CASSGRDSYQETQYF,TGTGCCAGCAGCGGCCGGGACAGCTACCAAGAGACCCAGTACTTC
NA,TRBJ1-5,medium-sized,TRBV6-2/TRBV6-3,CASRNQGNNQPQHF,TGTGCCAGCAGGAACCAGGGGAACAATCAGCCCCAGCATTTT
TRBD1,TRBJ1-5,medium-sized,TRBV10-3,CAISESTGGAQPQHF,TGTGCCATCAGTGAGTCGACAGGGGGGGCTCAGCCCCAGCATTTT
NA,TRBJ2-3,NA,TRBV19,CAVKTGTTDTQYF,TGTGCCGTTAAAACAGGGACCACAGATACGCAGTATTTT
NA,TRBJ2-3,medium-sized,TRBV18,CASSPRNLALTDTQYF,TGTGCCAGCTCACCACGTAACCTCGCTTTAACAGATACGCAGTATTTT
NA,TRBJ1-5,medium-sized,TRBV5-8,CASRSRGNNQPQHF,TGTGCCAGCAGATCCAGGGGAAACAATCAGCCCCAGCATTTT
TRBD2,TRBJ2-3,medium-sized,TRBV19,CASSIGTSGNTQYF,TGTGCCAGTAGTATCGGGACTAGTGGGAATACGCAGTATTTT
NA,TRBJ2-2,few,TRBV14,CASSLTTGELFF,TGTGCCAGCAGCCTGACCACCGGGGAGCTGTTTTTT
NA,TRBJ2-7,medium-sized,TRBV20-1,CSARGPTLEQYF,TGCAGTGCTAGAGGCCCTACCCTCGAGCAGTACTTC
TRBD2,TRBJ2-7,NA,TRBV3-1,CASSQGSSGGYEQYF,TGTGCCAGCAGCCAAGGGAGTAGCGGGGGCTACGAGCAGTACTTC
TRBD2,TRBJ2-2,NA,TRBV29-1,CSGRDYSKNTGELFF,TGCAGCGGCCGGGACTATTCTAAGAACACCGGGGAGCTGTTTTTT
NA,TRBJ2-1,NA,TRBV5-1,CASSFGGGGTDTYNEQFF,TGCGCCAGCAGTTTTGGCGGGGGAGGGACAGATACCTACAATGAGCAGTTCTTC
NA,TRBJ2-7,medium-sized,TRBV5-1,CASMAQGQPTYEQYF,TGCGCCAGCATGGCACAGGGCCAACCTACCTACGAGCAGTACTTC
NA,TRBJ2-3,large,TRBV29-1,CSVSENGAGSDTQYF,TGCAGCGTTTCCGAGAACGGGGCCGGGAGCGATACGCAGTATTTT
TRBD1,TRBJ2-2,few,TRBV14,CASTDRANTGELFF,TGTGCCAGCACGGACAGGGCGAACACCGGGGAGCTGTTTTTT
NA,TRBJ1-5,medium-sized,TRBV6-2/TRBV6-3,CASSYRDTRFNQPQHF,TGTGCCAGCAGTTACAGGGATACACGCTTCAATCAGCCCCAGCATTTT
TRBD2,TRBJ2-1,NA,TRBV4-1,CASSQEGRLAGGRSYNEQFF,TGCGCCAGCAGCCAAGAGGGTAGACTAGCGGGGGGTCGCTCCTACAATGAGCAGTTCTTC
TRBD1,TRBJ1-2,medium-sized,TRBV10-2,CASSETRQGGDYGYTF,TGCGCCAGCAGTGAGACAAGACAGGGAGGCGACTATGGCTACACCTTC
NA,TRBJ1-2,medium-sized,TRBV6-2/TRBV6-3,CASSPRTAIYGYTF,TGTGCCAGCAGCCCAAGGACAGCGATCTATGGCTACACCTTC
NA,TRBJ1-2,NA,TRBV28,CASSPDPLGYTF,TGTGCCAGCAGTCCGGACCCCCTTGGCTACACCTTC
TRBD2,TRBJ2-3,few,TRBV5-6,CASRQVEAGGTDTQYF,TGTGCCAGCAGGCAAGTCGAAGCGGGGGGCACAGATACGCAGTATTTT
NA,TRBJ2-3,NA,TRBV20-1,CSASSGDTDTQYF,TGCAGTGCTAGTAGCGGAGACACAGATACGCAGTATTTT
NA,TRBJ2-7,NA,TRBV19,CASSIGVRLHEQYF,TGTGCCAGTAGTATAGGTGTGAGGCTTCACGAGCAGTACTTC
TRBD2,TRBJ2-1,NA,TRBV3-1,CASSQDSGGAYSEQFF,TGTGCCAGCAGCCAAGATTCCGGGGGGGCCTACAGTGAGCAGTTCTTC
NA,TRBJ2-5,medium-sized,TRBV5-1,CASSLGSGFNQETQYF,TGCGCCAGCAGCTTGGGTAGCGGATTTAATCAAGAGACCCAGTACTTC
TRBD2,TRBJ2-5,NA,TRBV7-2,CASSLGILAGKETQYF,TGTGCCAGCAGCTTAGGCATCCTAGCGGGAAAAGAGACCCAGTACTTC
TRBD2,TRBJ2-1,medium-sized,TRBV7-9,CASSLFLGLAGGSFHNEQFF,TGTGCCAGCAGCTTATTTTTGGGACTAGCGGGAGGGTCGTTTCACAATGAGCAGTTCTTC
NA,TRBJ1-3,medium-sized,TRBV27,CASAGSGNTIYF,TGTGCCAGCGCAGGATCTGGAAACACCATATATTTT
NA,TRBJ2-1,medium-sized,TRBV11-2,CASSLDPRSDEQFF,TGTGCCAGCAGCTTAGACCCCCGGAGCGATGAGCAGTTCTTC
NA,TRBJ2-7,medium-sized,TRBV5-4,CASSSPGFPYEQYF,TGTGCCAGCAGCTCCCCAGGGTTTCCCTACGAGCAGTACTTC
NA,TRBJ2-7,NA,TRBV28,CASNFRGSYEQYF,TGTGCCAGCAACTTTCGGGGCAGCTACGAGCAGTACTTC
NA,TRBJ2-2,medium-sized,TRBV29-1,CSAPGRYTGELFF,TGCAGCGCTCCTGGGAGGTACACCGGGGAGCTGTTTTTT
NA,TRBJ1-1,medium-sized,TRBV7-8,CASSLFRGAGNTEAFF,TGTGCCAGCAGCTTATTTCGGGGGGCCGGGAACACTGAAGCTTTCTTT
NA,TRBJ1-6,NA,TRBV15,CATSRGDIGYGSPLHF,TGTGCCACCAGCAGAGGGGACATCGGGTACGGTTCACCCCTCCACTTT
TRBD2,TRBJ2-2,large,TRBV6-2/TRBV6-3,CASSWSSGRMASGELFF,TGTGCCAGCAGTTGGTCTAGCGGGAGAATGGCGTCCGGGGAGCTGTTTTTT
NA,TRBJ2-3,medium-sized,TRBV12-3/TRBV12-4,CASSFRADTQYF,TGTGCCAGCAGTTTCCGGGCGGATACGCAGTATTTT
TRBD1,TRBJ1-1,medium-sized,TRBV11-2,CASSRGQQNTEAFF,TGTGCCAGCAGCCGGGGACAGCAGAACACTGAAGCTTTCTTT
NA,TRBJ2-5,hyperexpanded,TRBV11-2,CASSLVAQETQYF,TGTGCCAGCAGCTTAGTGGCGCAAGAGACCCAGTACTTC
TRBD1,TRBJ2-7,medium-sized,TRBV6-5,CASSHRSTGFPYEQYF,TGTGCCAGCAGTCACCGCTCGACAGGGTTCCCCTACGAGCAGTACTTC
TRBD1,TRBJ2-1,NA,TRBV28,CASLLRQGGHEQFF,TGTGCCAGCCTTTTGCGACAGGGGGGCCATGAGCAGTTCTTC
NA,TRBJ2-5,medium-sized,TRBV5-4,CASSLGTDLQETQYF,TGTGCCAGCAGCTTGGGCACGGACCTCCAAGAGACCCAGTACTTC
NA,TRBJ1-5,few,TRBV28,CASSLPRGPQHF,TGTGCCAGCAGTCTCCCCCGAGGGCCCCAGCATTTT
NA,TRBJ1-1,medium-sized,TRBV20-1,CSARGAGMNTEAFF,TGCAGTGCTAGAGGGGCAGGGATGAACACTGAAGCTTTCTTT
NA,TRBJ2-1,many,TRBV19,CASSIDRQGGRDEQFF,TGTGCCAGTAGTATAGATCGGCAAGGTGGAAGGGATGAGCAGTTCTTC
NA,TRBJ1-4,NA,TRBV7-9,CASSLRGLGEKLFF,TGTGCCAGCAGCTTACGGGGTTTAGGTGAAAAACTGTTTTTT
NA,TRBJ2-3,few,TRBV7-6,CASGWRAEGTDTQYF,TGTGCCAGCGGTTGGAGGGCGGAGGGCACAGATACGCAGTATTTT